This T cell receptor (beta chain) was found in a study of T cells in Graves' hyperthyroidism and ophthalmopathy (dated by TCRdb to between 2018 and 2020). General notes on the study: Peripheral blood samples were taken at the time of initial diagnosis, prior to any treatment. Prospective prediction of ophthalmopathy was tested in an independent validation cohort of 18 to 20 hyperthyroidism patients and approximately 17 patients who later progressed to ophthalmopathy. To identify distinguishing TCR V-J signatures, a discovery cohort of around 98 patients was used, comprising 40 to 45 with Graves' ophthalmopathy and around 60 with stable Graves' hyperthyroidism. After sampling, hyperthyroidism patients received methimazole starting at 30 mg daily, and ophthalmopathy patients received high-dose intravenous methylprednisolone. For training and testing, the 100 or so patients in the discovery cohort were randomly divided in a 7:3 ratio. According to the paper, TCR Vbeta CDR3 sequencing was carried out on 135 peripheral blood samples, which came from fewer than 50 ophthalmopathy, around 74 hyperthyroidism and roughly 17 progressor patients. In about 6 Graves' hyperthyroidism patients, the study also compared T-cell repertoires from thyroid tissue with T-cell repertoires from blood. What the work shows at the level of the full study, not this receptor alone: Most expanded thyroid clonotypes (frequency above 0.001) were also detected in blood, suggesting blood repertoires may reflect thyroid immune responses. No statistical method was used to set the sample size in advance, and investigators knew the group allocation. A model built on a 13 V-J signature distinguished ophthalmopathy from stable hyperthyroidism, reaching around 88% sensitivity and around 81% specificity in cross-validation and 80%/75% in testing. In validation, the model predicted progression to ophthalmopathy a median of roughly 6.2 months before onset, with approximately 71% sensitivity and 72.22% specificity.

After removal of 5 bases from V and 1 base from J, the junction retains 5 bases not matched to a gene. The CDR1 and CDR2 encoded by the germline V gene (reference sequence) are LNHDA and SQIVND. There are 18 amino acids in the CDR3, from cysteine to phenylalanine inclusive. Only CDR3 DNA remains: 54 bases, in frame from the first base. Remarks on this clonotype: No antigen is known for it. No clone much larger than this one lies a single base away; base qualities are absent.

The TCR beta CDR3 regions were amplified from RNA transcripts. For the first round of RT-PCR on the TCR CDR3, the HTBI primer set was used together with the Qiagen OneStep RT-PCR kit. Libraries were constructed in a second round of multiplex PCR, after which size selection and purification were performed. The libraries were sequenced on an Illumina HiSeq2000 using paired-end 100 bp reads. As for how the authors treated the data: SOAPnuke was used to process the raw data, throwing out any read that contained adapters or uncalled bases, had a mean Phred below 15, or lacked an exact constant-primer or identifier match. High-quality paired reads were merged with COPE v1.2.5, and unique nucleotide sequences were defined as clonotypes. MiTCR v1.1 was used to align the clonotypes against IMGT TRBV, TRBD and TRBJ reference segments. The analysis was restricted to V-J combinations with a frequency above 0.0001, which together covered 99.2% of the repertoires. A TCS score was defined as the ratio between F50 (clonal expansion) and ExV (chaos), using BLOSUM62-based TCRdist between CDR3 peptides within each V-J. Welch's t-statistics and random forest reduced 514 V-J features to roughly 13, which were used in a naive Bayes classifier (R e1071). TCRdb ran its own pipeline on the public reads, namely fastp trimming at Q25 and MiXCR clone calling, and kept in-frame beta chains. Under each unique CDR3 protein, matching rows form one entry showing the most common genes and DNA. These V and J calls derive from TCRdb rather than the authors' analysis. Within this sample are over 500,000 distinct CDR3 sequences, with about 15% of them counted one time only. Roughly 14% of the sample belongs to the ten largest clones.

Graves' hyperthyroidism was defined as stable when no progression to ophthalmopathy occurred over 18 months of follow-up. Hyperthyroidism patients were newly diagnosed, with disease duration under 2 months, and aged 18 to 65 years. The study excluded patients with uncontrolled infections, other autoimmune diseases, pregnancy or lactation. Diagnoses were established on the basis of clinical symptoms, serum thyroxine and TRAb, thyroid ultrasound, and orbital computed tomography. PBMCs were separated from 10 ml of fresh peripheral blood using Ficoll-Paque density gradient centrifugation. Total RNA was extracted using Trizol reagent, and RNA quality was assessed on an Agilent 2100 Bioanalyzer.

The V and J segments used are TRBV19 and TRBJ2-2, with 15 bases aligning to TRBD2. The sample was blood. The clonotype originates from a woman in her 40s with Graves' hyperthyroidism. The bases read TGTGCCAGTAGTGGACTAGCGGGAGGGACAATGAACACCGGGGAGCTGTTTTTT. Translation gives CASSGLAGGTMNTGELFF.